This entry concerns a single TCR beta chain. What it binds is not known. CDR1 and CDR2 from the germline V gene are MDHEN and SYDVKM. V dropped 7 bases and J dropped 3 bases, with 12 bases sitting between them. This CDR3 is 13 amino acids long. Primers for the PCR totalled 60 Vbeta and 13 Jbeta. This table comes from immunoSEQ multiplex PCR, and its TCRdb copy is limited to in-frame clones, with some not included. The table has 100,000 or so clones, about 69% seen once. This sample is part of a study of cytomegalovirus exposure and HLA in healthy donors. General study results and limits: V- and J-gene trimming in TCR beta was tied to a missense DCLRE1C variant by an analysis performed later. Despite most TCR sequences being rare, some public TCRs occurred in many donors. Cytomegalovirus association was listed for 164 TCR beta chains. The authors assumed roughly uniform sequencing depth across donors for presence/absence analyses.

The chain recombines TRBV28 with TRBJ1-1, with D possibly TRBD1 on 5 matching bases. This TCR was recovered from a man in his forties in good health and CMV-seronegative. Material: PBMCs. CDR3 sequence (DNA): TGTGCCAGCACTCTCCAGGGATACACTGAAGCTTTCTTT. It is translated as CASTLQGYTEAFF.